The sequence of this TCR beta chain was determined in a study of sequential checkpoint blockade in melanoma. Regarding treatment: randomized to nivolumab then ipilimumab (arm A) or the reverse (arm B). Assay: immunoSEQ multiplex PCR; the TCRdb copy retains only in-frame clones and omits some. The table has 20,000 to 25,000 clones, approximately 82% seen once. V was clipped by 4 bases and J by 5 bases; unmatched bases: 8. This CDR3 has 14 amino acids. Germline V gene data show CDR1 as MNHEY and CDR2 as SMNVEV (reference sequence). Sample: CD8+ T cells sorted from blood (inferred from file names), taken from a patient given nivolumab and ipilimumab in sequence. The sequence was obtained from a human donor with melanoma. The chain combines TRBV27 with TRBJ2-7, with TRBD1 matching over 7 bases. The CDR3 DNA reads TGTGCCAGCAGTTCCCGACAGGGTCTTCACGAGCAGTACTTC. Encoded protein: CASSSRQGLHEQYF.